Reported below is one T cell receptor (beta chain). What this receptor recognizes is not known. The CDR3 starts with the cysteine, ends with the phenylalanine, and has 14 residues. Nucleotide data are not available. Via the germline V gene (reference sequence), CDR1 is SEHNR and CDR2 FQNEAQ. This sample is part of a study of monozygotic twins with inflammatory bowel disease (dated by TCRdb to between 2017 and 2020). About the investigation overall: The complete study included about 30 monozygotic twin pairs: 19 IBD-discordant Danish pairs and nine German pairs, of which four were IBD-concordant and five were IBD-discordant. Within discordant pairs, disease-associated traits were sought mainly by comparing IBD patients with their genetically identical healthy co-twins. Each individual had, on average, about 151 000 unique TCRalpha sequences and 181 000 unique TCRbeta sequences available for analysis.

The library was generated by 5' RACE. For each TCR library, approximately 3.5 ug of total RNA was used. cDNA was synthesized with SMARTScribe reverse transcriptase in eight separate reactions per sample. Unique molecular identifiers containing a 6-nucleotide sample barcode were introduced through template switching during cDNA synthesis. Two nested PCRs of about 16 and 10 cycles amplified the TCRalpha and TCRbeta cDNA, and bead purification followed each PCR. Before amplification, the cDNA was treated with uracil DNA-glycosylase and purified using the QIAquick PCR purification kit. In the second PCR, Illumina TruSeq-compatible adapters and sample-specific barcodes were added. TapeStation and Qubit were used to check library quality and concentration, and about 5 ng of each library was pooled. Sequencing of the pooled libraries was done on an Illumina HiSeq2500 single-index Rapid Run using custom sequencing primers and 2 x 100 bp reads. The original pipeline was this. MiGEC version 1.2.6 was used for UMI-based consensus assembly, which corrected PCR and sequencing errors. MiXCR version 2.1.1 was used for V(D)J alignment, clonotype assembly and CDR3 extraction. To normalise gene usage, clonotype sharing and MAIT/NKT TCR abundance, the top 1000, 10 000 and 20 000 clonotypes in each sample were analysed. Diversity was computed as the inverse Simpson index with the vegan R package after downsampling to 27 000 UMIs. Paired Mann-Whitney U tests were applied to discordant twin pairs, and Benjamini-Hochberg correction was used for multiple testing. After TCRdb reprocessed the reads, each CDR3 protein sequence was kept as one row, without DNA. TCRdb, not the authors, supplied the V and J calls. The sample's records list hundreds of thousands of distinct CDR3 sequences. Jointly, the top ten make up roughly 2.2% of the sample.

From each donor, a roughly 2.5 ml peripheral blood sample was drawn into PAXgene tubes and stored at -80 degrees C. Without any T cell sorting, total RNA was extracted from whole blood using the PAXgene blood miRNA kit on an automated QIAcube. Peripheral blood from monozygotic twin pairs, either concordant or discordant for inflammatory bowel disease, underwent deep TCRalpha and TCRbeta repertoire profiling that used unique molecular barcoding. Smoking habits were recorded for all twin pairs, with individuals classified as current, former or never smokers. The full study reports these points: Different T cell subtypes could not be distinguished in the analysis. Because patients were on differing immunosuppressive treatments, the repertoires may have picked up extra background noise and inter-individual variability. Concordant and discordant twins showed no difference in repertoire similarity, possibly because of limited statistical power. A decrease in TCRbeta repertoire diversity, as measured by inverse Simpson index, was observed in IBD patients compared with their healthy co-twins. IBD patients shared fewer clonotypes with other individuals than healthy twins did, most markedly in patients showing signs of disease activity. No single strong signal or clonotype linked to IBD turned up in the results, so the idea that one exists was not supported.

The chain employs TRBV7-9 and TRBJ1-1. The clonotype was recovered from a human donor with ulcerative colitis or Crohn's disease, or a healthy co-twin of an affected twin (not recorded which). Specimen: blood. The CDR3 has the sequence CASSLRTLNTEAFF.